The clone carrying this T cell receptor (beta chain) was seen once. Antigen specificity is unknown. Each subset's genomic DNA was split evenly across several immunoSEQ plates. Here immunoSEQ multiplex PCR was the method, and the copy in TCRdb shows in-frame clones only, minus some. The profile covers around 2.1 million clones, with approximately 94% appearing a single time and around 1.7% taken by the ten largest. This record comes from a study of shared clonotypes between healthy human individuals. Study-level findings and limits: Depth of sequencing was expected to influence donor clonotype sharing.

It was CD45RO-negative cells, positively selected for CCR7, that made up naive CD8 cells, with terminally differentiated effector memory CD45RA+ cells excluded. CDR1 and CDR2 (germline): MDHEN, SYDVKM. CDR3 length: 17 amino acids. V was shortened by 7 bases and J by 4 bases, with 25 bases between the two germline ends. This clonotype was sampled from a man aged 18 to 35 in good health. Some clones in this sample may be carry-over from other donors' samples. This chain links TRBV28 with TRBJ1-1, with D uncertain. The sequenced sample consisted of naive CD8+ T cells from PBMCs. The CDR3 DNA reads TGTGCCAGCACCCCCAGGACCGCAGCGGGCCTAGGCACTGAAGCTTTCTTT. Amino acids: CASTPRTAAGLGTEAFF. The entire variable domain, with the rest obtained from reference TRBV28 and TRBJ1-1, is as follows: DVKVTQSSRYLVKRTGEKVFLECVQDMDHENMFWYRQDPGLGLRLIYFSYDVKMKEKGDIPEGYSVSREKKERFSLILESASTNQTSMYLCASTPRTAAGLGTEAFFGQGTRLTVV.